These 17 T cell receptor beta chains share one sample of origin, sequenced in a study of T-cell reconstitution after alpha-beta-depleted transplantation in children. During its preparation, the TCRbeta library received unique molecular identifiers. TCRdb called the PCR reads again in MiXCR, with one record for every CDR3 protein. The sample includes a few hundred thousand distinct CDR3 sequences, under 13% of them seen just once. This specimen consisted of PBMCs from the stem cell graft donor, obtained from the stem cell graft. The receptors were sampled from a human donor who donated a stem cell graft to a child with acute lymphoblastic leukemia.

In this sample, this clonotype turned up a few times. The V call is TRBV5-1, the J call TRBJ2-5; 8 bases fit TRBD2. Germline assignment: CDR1 SGHRS and CDR2 YFSETQ. Trimming at V came to 1 base and at J to 2 bases, leaving 4 bases not matched to a gene. This CDR3 spans 15 amino acids. The CDR3 bases are TGCGCCAGCAGCTTGTTCGGGAGGGAACAAGAGACCCAGTACTTC. Its protein is CASSLFGREQETQYF.

This clonotype was counted between two and nine times. The chain employs TRBV19 and TRBJ1-5, with unresolved D. The CDR3 runs 13 residues. The germline gives CDR1 LNHDA, CDR2 SQIVND (reference sequence). Trimming removed 6 bases at V and 9 bases at J, with 15 bases between. CDR3 sequence: CASRYLGWGPQHF. The CDR3 DNA sequence: TGTGCCAGTAGATATCTCGGGTGGGGGCCCCAGCATTTT.

This clonotype was observed a few times. The V call is TRBV12-3 or TRBV12-4, the J call TRBJ1-1; no definite D call. The V gene lost 6 bases and the J gene lost 0 bases, with 11 bases spanning the gap. The CDR3 has 14 residues. CDR3 sequence: CASSWTDMNTEAFF. The CDR3 nucleotides read TGTGCCAGCAGCTGGACCGACATGAACACTGAAGCTTTCTTT.

This sequence joins TRBV4-3 and TRBJ2-3, with 12 bases that match TRBD1. Per germline, CDR1 LGHNA and CDR2 YSLEER. V dropped 0 bases and J dropped 6; count of bases not matched to a gene: 7. The CDR3 has 17 amino acids. This chain's CDR3 is CASSQDTGTGGADTQYF. CDR3 DNA: TGCGCCAGCAGCCAAGATACCGGGACAGGGGGCGCGGATACGCAGTATTTT.

This clonotype has a handful of counts. The J gene is TRBJ2-2, the V gene TRBV10-3; TRBD1 matches at 7 bases. This CDR3 has 13 amino acids. Germline V lookup: CDR1 ENHRY, CDR2 SYGVKD. With V trimmed by 11 bases and J by 5 bases, 8 bases remained unmatched. The CDR3 here is CAVQGLGTGELFF. The CDR3 bases are TGTGCCGTACAGGGGTTGGGAACCGGGGAGCTGTTTTTT.

This clonotype showed up just a few times. V gene TRBV7-9 combines with J gene TRBJ1-2; 8 bases match TRBD1. This CDR3 contains 16 residues. Per the germline V gene, CDR1 is SEHNR and CDR2 is FQNEAQ (reference sequence). V shed 5 bases, J shed 6 bases, and the junction held 14 bases outside the gene matches. The CDR3 loop reads CASSPGTGPNLHGYTF. DNA for the CDR3: TGTGCCAGCAGCCCAGGGACAGGACCCAATCTGCATGGCTACACCTTC.

This chain connects TRBV20-1 to TRBJ2-1; D unclear. The CDR3 length is 13 residues. CDR1 DFQATT and CDR2 SNEGSKA come from the germline V gene (reference sequence). The V end was cut by 0 bases, the J end by 7 bases, with 10 bases between. The CDR3 loop reads CSAREYSTNEQFF. CDR3 nucleotides: TGCAGTGCTAGAGAATATAGTACGAATGAGCAGTTCTTC.

The count of this clonotype is one. The junction and the germline gene differ at one end; a read error may be behind it. The chain has TRBV19 and TRBJ2-7; 9 bases match TRBD2. From germline, CDR1 is LNHDA and CDR2 SQIVND (reference sequence). This CDR3 comprises 15 residues. CDR3 sequence reads: CATTVSGGHSYKQYF. In DNA, the CDR3 is TGTGCCACCACCGTTAGCGGGGGCCATTCCTACAAGCAGTACTTC.

This clonotype was seen a few times. The chain joins TRBV12-3 or TRBV12-4 to TRBJ2-4; no firm D call. The CDR3 covers 14 residues. V lost 2 bases and J 3 bases, leaving 8 bases between the germline ends. CDR3 nucleotide sequence: TGTGCCAGCAGTTTATGGGTAGACAAAAACATTCAGTACTTC. Protein: CASSLWVDKNIQYF.

This clonotype showed up just a few times. The chain recombines TRBV28 with TRBJ1-5, with D tentatively TRBD1 (6 bases). CDR1 is MDHEN and CDR2 is SYDVKM in the germline V gene. Trimming pared 10 bases from V and 5 bases from J, leaving 24 bases between. This CDR3 has 16 residues. In DNA, the CDR3 is TGTGCCACCTCCCTGAGGGGGGGCACCAACGATCAGCCCCAGCATTTT. Amino acids: CATSLRGGTNDQPQHF.

This clonotype has just a few counts. This sequence joins TRBV7-9 and TRBJ2-7; either TRBD1 or TRBD2 may fit D (5 bases each). CDR1 and CDR2 (germline): SEHNR, FQNEAQ (reference sequence). The CDR3 contains 13 residues. With 0 bases removed from V and 6 bases from J, the gap between germline ends came to 9 bases. In nucleotides, the CDR3 is TGTGCCAGCAGCTTAGCATCTGGGGGCGAGCAGTACTTC. As protein: CASSLASGGEQYF.

This chain links TRBV7-2 with TRBJ1-4; no definite D call. The CDR3 length is 15 residues. Looked up from germline, CDR1 is SGHTA and CDR2 is FQGNSA. V shed 5 bases and J shed 2 bases, with 12 bases lying between them. The CDR3 nucleotides read TGTGCCAGCAGCCCCCAAACAGACACTAATGAAAAACTGTTTTTT. Its protein is CASSPQTDTNEKLFF.

This clonotype appeared many times. The J gene is TRBJ1-2, the V gene TRBV7-9; D uncertain. V lost 1 base to trimming and J lost 2 bases, with 8 bases between them. CDR3 length: 14 amino acids. In germline, CDR1 is SEHNR, CDR2 FQNEAQ (reference sequence). Here the CDR3 DNA reads TGTGCCAGCAGCTTAGTGGTGGTAAACTATGGCTACACCTTC. Translated, it gives CASSLVVVNYGYTF. The full variable domain, rest sourced from reference TRBV7-9 and TRBJ1-2, is DTGVSQNPRHKITKRGQNVTFRCDPISEHNRLYWYRQTLGQGPEFLTYFQNEAQLEKSRLLSDRFSAERPKGSFSTLEIQRTEQGDSAMYLCASSLVVVNYGYTFGSGTRLTVV.

This clonotype was seen repeatedly, ten times or more. The V call is TRBV7-2, the J call TRBJ2-5, with 9 positions matching TRBD2. The CDR3 contains 15 residues. CDR1 and CDR2 from the germline V gene are SGHTA and FQGNSA. The ends lost 8 bases at V and 1 base at J; junction bases unmatched: 8. CDR3 nucleotide sequence: TGTGCCAGCGCCCGACTAGCGGCAATCCAAGAGACCCAGTACTTC. It specifies CASARLAAIQETQYF.

Many counts were recorded for this clonotype. The chain combines TRBV7-9 with TRBJ2-5; D is ambiguous. Germline CDR1 SEHNR, CDR2 FQNEAQ (reference sequence). This CDR3 has 14 amino acids. V was clipped by 3 bases and J by 1 base, with 9 bases between them. CDR3 residues: CASSFPVIQETQYF. The CDR3 DNA reads TGTGCCAGCAGCTTCCCCGTCATCCAAGAGACCCAGTACTTC.

The V and J genes are TRBV5-1 and TRBJ2-1; 9 nucleotides agree with TRBD1. The germline CDR1 and CDR2 sequences are SGHRS and YFSETQ. The CDR3 length is 14 residues. The V gene end was trimmed by 3 bases and the J gene end by 8 bases; junction bases not matched to a gene: 6. The CDR3 sequence is CASSSGQGVDEQFF. The CDR3 nucleotides read TGCGCCAGCAGCTCGGGACAGGGTGTCGATGAGCAGTTCTTC. The full variable domain, its missing parts supplied by reference TRBV5-1 and TRBJ2-1, is KAGVTQTPRYLIKTRGQQVTLSCSPISGHRSVSWYQQTPGQGLQFLFEYFSETQRNKGNFPGRFSGRQFSNSRSEMNVSTLELGDSALYLCASSSGQGVDEQFFGPGTRLTVL.

The chain employs TRBV28 and TRBJ2-4; 11 nucleotides match TRBD2. The J segment lost 2 bases and the V segment lost 3 bases, leaving 9 bases of the junction unmatched. CDR1 is MDHEN and CDR2 is SYDVKM in the germline V gene. The CDR3 covers 18 residues. The CDR3, as DNA: TGTGCCAGCAGTTTTAAAGCTAGCGGGAGGTTTACCAAAAACATTCAGTACTTC. The encoded protein is CASSFKASGRFTKNIQYF. Using reference TRBV28 and TRBJ2-4 for the parts outside the CDR3, the full variable domain is DVKVTQSSRYLVKRTGEKVFLECVQDMDHENMFWYRQDPGLGLRLIYFSYDVKMKEKGDIPEGYSVSREKKERFSLILESASTNQTSMYLCASSFKASGRFTKNIQYFGAGTRLSVL.